The clone carrying this TCR beta chain was seen more than once but under ten times. Its target is not known. This sample stems from a study of cytomegalovirus exposure and HLA in healthy donors. Study outcomes and limitations: Researchers counted 180 or so TCR beta chains as cytomegalovirus-associated. Earlier analysis yielded a pattern in which most TCR beta V segments were productive about 90% or about 30% of the time.

Both 60 Vbeta primers and 13 Jbeta primers went into the PCR. Repertoires were generated with immunoSEQ multiplex PCR, while TCRdb's copy carries only in-frame clones and drops some. The sample gives 98,000 or so clones, 75% to 80% of which show up once; approximately 6.3% is in the top ten. Sequenced input: PBMCs. This clonotype originated in a man in his 60s in good health and CMV-seropositive.

CDR3 amino acids: CASRIHQPQHF. The CDR3 nucleotides are TGTGCCAGCAGGATACACCAGCCCCAGCATTTT. J is TRBJ1-5 and V is TRBV14; the D is unclear. The germline CDR1 and CDR2 sequences are SGHDN and FVKESK. V gave up 6 bases and J gave up 7 bases, with 7 bases separating them. The CDR3 is 11 amino acids. Drawing the rest from reference TRBV14 and TRBJ1-5, the complete variable domain is EAGVTQFPSHSVIEKGQTVTLRCDPISGHDNLYWYRRVMGKEIKFLLHFVKESKQDESGMPNNRFLAERTGGTYSTLKVQPAELEDSGVYFCASRIHQPQHFGDGTRLSIL.